The 28 T cell receptor beta chains listed next were all sequenced from one sample in a study of control samples from healthy donors and cancer patients (dated by TCRdb to the early 2020s). The protocol used for the library was the immunoSEQ multiplex PCR assay. TCRdb took over this immuneACCESS table, retaining in-frame rearrangements with V and J assigned. Such tables are incomplete; in checked studies, under half of the missing clones stem from an unresolved V gene, and the remainder is unexplained. The sample table records about 190,000 clones; around 93% of these occur just once. The ten largest clones take up less than 2% of the sample. Sequences were obtained from blood. These TCRs come from a man aged 25-45 years in good health.

The rearrangement links TRBV6-5 to TRBJ2-7; no clear D. V dropped 5 bases and J dropped 0 bases, with 14 bases sitting between them. Looked up from germline, CDR1 is MNHEY and CDR2 is SVGAGI. The CDR3 has 15 amino acids. CDR3 bases: TGTGCCAGCAGTCTCTCGGGTCACTACTCCTACGAGCAGTACTTC. Residues: CASSLSGHYSYEQYF.

This rearrangement joins TRBV19 to TRBJ2-7, with TRBD1 as a possible D gene (6 bases). The CDR3 is made up of 13 amino acids. Germline V gene sequence: CDR1 LNHDA, CDR2 SQIVND (reference sequence). V was clipped by 4 bases and J by 3 bases, with 10 bases between them. CDR3 nucleotides: TGTGCCAGTAGTAATGGACAGTACTACGAGCAGTACTTC. Protein sequence: CASSNGQYYEQYF. The whole variable domain, filled in from reference TRBV19 and TRBJ2-7, reads DGGITQSPKYLFRKEGQNVTLSCEQNLNHDAMYWYRQDPGQGLRLIYYSQIVNDFQKGDIAEGYSVSREKKESFPLTVTSAQKNPTAFYLCASSNGQYYEQYFGPGTRLTVT.

This rearrangement joins TRBV6-5 to TRBJ1-5; D is unclear. The ends were cut back, 8 bases at V and 2 bases at J, with 10 bases in the middle. This CDR3 has 13 residues. Germline values: CDR1 MNHEY, CDR2 SVGAGI. CDR3 bases: TGTGCCAGCGGAACAGAGGGCAATCAGCCCCAGCATTTT. This sequence encodes CASGTEGNQPQHF.

The sample holds many counts of this clone. The CDR3 DNA reads TGCGCCAGCGACCCCCTTTTTGGGGCCGAACCTAATAATTCACCCCTCCACTTT. Its protein is CASDPLFGAEPNNSPLHF. This chain links TRBV4-1 with TRBJ1-6; maybe TRBD1 (5 bases). V was trimmed by 8 bases and J by 5 bases, leaving 25 bases between them. Germline V gives CDR1 MGHRA, CDR2 YSYEKL. The CDR3 covers 18 residues.

The CDR3, as DNA: TGTGCCAGCAGTTCTGGGGGTAACACTGAAGCTTTCTTT. Its translation: CASSSGGNTEAFF. This chain joins TRBV27 and TRBJ1-1, with D tentatively TRBD1 (5 bases). Germline V gene sequence: CDR1 MNHEY, CDR2 SMNVEV (reference sequence). V was clipped by 4 bases and J by 2 bases, with 8 bases between them. The CDR3 loop spans 13 amino acids.

This sequence joins TRBV12-3 or TRBV12-4 and TRBJ2-7, with TRBD1 as a possible D gene (6 bases). Between the trimmed V and J ends, which lost 6 bases and 2 bases, there was a span of 8 bases. This CDR3 has 12 amino acids. As DNA, the CDR3 is TGTGCCAGCAGGGGGACAACCTACGAGCAGTACTTC. Residues: CASRGTTYEQYF.

The V and J genes are TRBV18 and TRBJ1-2; D remains unclear. Per the germline V gene, CDR1 is KGHSH and CDR2 is LQKENI. The CDR3 spans 12 residues. V lost 3 bases to trimming and J lost 6 bases, with 8 bases between them. This chain's CDR3 is CASSPYMDGYTF. Here the CDR3 DNA reads TGTGCCAGCTCACCCTATATGGATGGCTACACCTTC. Supplemented by reference TRBV18 and TRBJ1-2, the full variable domain reads NAGVMQNPRHLVRRRGQEARLRCSPMKGHSHVYWYRQLPEEGLKFMVYLQKENIIDESGMPKERFSAEFPKEGPSILRIQQVVRGDSAAYFCASSPYMDGYTFGSGTRLTVV.

This clone has more than one count but fewer than ten. This chain joins TRBV5-8 and TRBJ1-6; 8 nucleotides match TRBD1. This CDR3 is built from 15 residues. The trim removed 2 bases at V and 8 bases at J, leaving 6 bases unmatched. Per germline, CDR1 SGHTS and CDR2 YDEGEE. CDR3 sequence (DNA): TGTGCCAGCAGCTTTAAGACAGGGGCGGATTCACCCCTCCACTTT. This translates into CASSFKTGADSPLHF.

The CDR3 is CASSHRETGELFF. The CDR3 DNA is TGTGCCAGCAGCCACAGGGAGACCGGGGAGCTGTTTTTT. This chain connects TRBV27 to TRBJ2-2, with D perhaps TRBD1 (6 bases). The CDR3 extends over 13 amino acids. CDR1 is MNHEY, CDR2 SMNVEV, per germline (reference sequence). Trimming left V 6 bases short and J 5 bases short, with 10 bases between.

The V and J genes are TRBV4-1 and TRBJ1-1, with D tentatively TRBD1 (5 bases). Germline loops: CDR1 MGHRA, CDR2 YSYEKL. Trimming cost V 0 bases and J 1 base, with 9 bases left between them. The CDR3 is made up of 15 amino acids. CDR3 sequence: CASSQEFGQNTEAFF. CDR3 DNA sequence: TGCGCCAGCAGCCAAGAATTTGGACAGAACACTGAAGCTTTCTTT.

The chain couples TRBV13 to TRBJ2-7; tentatively, D is TRBD1 (5 bases). V was shortened by 5 bases and J by 3 bases, with 14 bases between the two germline ends. This CDR3 is 14 amino acids long. Germline V gives CDR1 PRHDT, CDR2 FYEKMQ (reference sequence). CDR3 sequence: CASSPPDRDYEQYF. The CDR3 bases are TGTGCCAGCAGCCCACCCGACAGAGACTACGAGCAGTACTTC.

The rearrangement joins TRBV6-2 or TRBV6-3 to TRBJ2-1; the D is unclear. CDR1 and CDR2 from the germline V gene are MNHEY and SVGEGT. The V gene lost 4 bases and the J gene lost 8 bases, with 6 bases spanning the gap. CDR3 length: 11 residues. CDR3 protein: CASSLSDEQFF. The CDR3 nucleotides are TGTGCCAGCAGTTTGTCCGATGAGCAGTTCTTC.

The J gene is TRBJ2-2, the V gene TRBV5-1, with D possibly TRBD2 on 5 matching bases. The V end lost 0 bases, the J end lost 7 bases, and 16 bases lay between the germline ends. The CDR3 loop spans 16 amino acids. Looked up from germline, CDR1 is SGHRS and CDR2 is YFSETQ. CDR3 nucleotide sequence: TGCGCCAGCAGCTTGGTACGGGGTCGAATGGTCGGGGAGCTGTTTTTT. It translates to CASSLVRGRMVGELFF.

The rearrangement joins TRBV6-6 to TRBJ2-7; tentatively, D is TRBD1 or TRBD2 (5 bases each). CDR1 is MNHNY, CDR2 SVGAGI, per germline (reference sequence). V lost 2 bases and J 3 bases, leaving 14 bases between the germline ends. The CDR3 is made up of 15 amino acids. The CDR3 DNA is TGTGCCAGCAGTTACAAGGGACCACCGGGCTACGAGCAGTACTTC. Its translation is CASSYKGPPGYEQYF.

CDR3 sequence: CASSYIPFEQYF. The CDR3 coding sequence is TGTGCCAGCAGTTACATTCCGTTCGAGCAGTACTTC. The gene calls are TRBV6-6 and TRBJ2-7; no clear D gene. V was shortened by 2 bases and J by 6 bases, with 8 bases between the two germline ends. This CDR3 has 12 residues. CDR1 and CDR2 (germline): MNHNY, SVGAGI (reference sequence).

This sequence joins TRBV27 and TRBJ1-2; tentatively, D is TRBD1 (5 bases). V gave up 8 bases and J gave up 0 bases, with 16 bases separating them. This CDR3 spans 15 amino acids. Germline V gives CDR1 MNHEY, CDR2 SMNVEV (reference sequence). The CDR3 coding sequence is TGTGCCAGCCGACCCGACAGTAGAGCTAACTATGGCTACACCTTC. Translated: CASRPDSRANYGYTF.

Here the CDR3 reads CASSQAPRIAGGRDTQYF. The CDR3 bases are TGCGCCAGCAGCCAAGCCCCCAGAATAGCGGGGGGCCGGGATACGCAGTATTTT. This chain links TRBV4-1 with TRBJ2-3, with TRBD2 identical over 10 bases. The germline V gene has CDR1 MGHRA and CDR2 YSYEKL. Trimming took 1 base from V and 6 from J; bases not matched to a gene: 13. This CDR3 is built from 18 residues.

Comments on this clone: The same CDR3 also results from other DNA sequences found in this sample. This sequence joins TRBV5-1 and TRBJ2-1, with TRBD2 identical over 10 bases. V shed 3 bases, J shed 5 bases, and the junction held 5 bases outside the gene matches. The CDR3 loop spans 15 amino acids. From germline, CDR1 is SGHRS and CDR2 YFSETQ. CDR3 amino acids: CASSSLAGGNNEQFF. In DNA, the CDR3 is TGCGCCAGCAGCTCCTTAGCGGGGGGTAACAATGAGCAGTTCTTC.

This chain links TRBV6-5 with TRBJ1-6; D gene uncertain. The CDR3 totals 15 residues. Germline loops: CDR1 MNHEY, CDR2 SVGAGI. With 1 base removed from V and 9 bases from J, the gap between germline ends came to 13 bases. DNA for the CDR3: TGTGCCAGCAGTTACTATAGGGAAGGTAGTTCACCCCTCCACTTT. This encodes CASSYYREGSSPLHF.

CDR3 in DNA: TGTGCCAGCAGCTACTATCCGGGACAGGGTGCCGGGGAGCTGTTTTTT. Translated, it gives CASSYYPGQGAGELFF. The chain employs TRBV12-1 and TRBJ2-2; the table gives TRBD1 as D, unverified against the DNA. TRBV12-1 is classified as a pseudogene. The CDR3 length is 16 residues.

Of note for this clone: Different DNA sequences within this sample yield the same CDR3. The genes are TRBV12-3 or TRBV12-4 and TRBJ1-1, with a possible D match to TRBD1 (5 bases). This CDR3 has 12 amino acids. Deletions cut 2 bases from V and 5 bases from J, with 6 bases between. The CDR3 nucleotides are TGTGCCAGCAGTTTATCAGGGACTGAAGCTTTCTTT. Its protein is CASSLSGTEAFF.

The chain recombines TRBV30 with TRBJ1-6; D perhaps matches TRBD1 (5 bases). The V gene lost 4 bases and the J gene lost 0 bases, with 13 bases spanning the gap. Germline V gives CDR1 GTSNPN, CDR2 SVGIG (reference sequence). The CDR3 is 16 residues long. The CDR3 DNA reads TGTGCCTGGACCGGGGCAGGGAGCTCCTATAATTCACCCCTCCACTTT. It is translated as CAWTGAGSSYNSPLHF.

The chain combines TRBV15 with TRBJ2-1; possible D gene TRBD1, 6 bases. This CDR3 is 17 amino acids long. Germline V lookup: CDR1 LNHNV, CDR2 YYDKDF (reference sequence). The V and J ends lost 1 base and 5 bases respectively, with 18 bases between them. The CDR3 coding sequence is TGTGCCACCAGCAGAGCCCATGGGACGTCAGGGGACAATGAGCAGTTCTTC. Amino acids: CATSRAHGTSGDNEQFF.

This rearrangement joins TRBV24-1 to TRBJ1-2; 10 bases map to TRBD1. V shed 4 bases, J shed 8 bases, and the junction held 9 bases outside the gene matches. This CDR3 has 15 amino acids. Germline assignment: CDR1 KGHDR and CDR2 SFDVKD. Written as DNA, the CDR3 is TGTGCCACCAGTGACTCAAGGGACAGGGGTCGAGGCTACACCTTC. Translating gives CATSDSRDRGRGYTF.

The CDR3, as DNA: TGTGCCAGCTCGCCGACAGTACTCAACACCGGGGAGCTGTTTTTT. Residues: CASSPTVLNTGELFF. This rearrangement joins TRBV18 to TRBJ2-2, with D tentatively TRBD1 (5 bases). Germline V CDR1 and CDR2: KGHSH, LQKENI. CDR3 length: 15 residues. Trimming cost V 6 bases and J 2 bases, with 13 bases left between them.

The table lists this clone with a count of one. The chain uses TRBV3-1 (or the pseudogene TRBV3-2) and TRBJ2-5; D is unclear. The CDR3 is 15 residues long. The germline V gene has CDR1 LGHDT and CDR2 YNNKEL (reference sequence). V was pared by 4 bases and J by 5 bases, with 17 bases between. The CDR3 reads CASSPPTDARETQYF. The DNA of the CDR3 is TGTGCCAGCAGCCCACCCACGGACGCTAGGGAGACCCAGTACTTC.

This chain uses TRBV7-8 with TRBJ1-5, with D possibly TRBD1 on 5 matching bases. The V end lost 3 bases, the J end lost 3 bases, and 18 bases lay between the germline ends. CDR3 length: 17 amino acids. The germline gives CDR1 SGHVS, CDR2 FQNEAQ. DNA for the CDR3: TGTGCCAGCAGCTTCTATCCAAATTGGGGGTCCAATCAGCCCCAGCATTTT. It encodes CASSFYPNWGSNQPQHF.

The chain couples TRBV19 to TRBJ1-1; 9 nucleotides align to TRBD1. This CDR3 spans 15 amino acids. Germline CDR1 reads LNHDA; CDR2 reads SQIVND (reference sequence). V was pared by 5 bases and J by 3 bases, with 7 bases of the junction left unmatched. CDR3 sequence: CASSPTGGRDTEAFF. In nucleotides, the CDR3 is TGTGCCAGTAGTCCGACAGGGGGAAGGGACACTGAAGCTTTCTTT.